This T cell receptor beta chain comes out of a study of T cell responses to AZD1222 COVID-19 vaccine. General study points: There were repertoire samples only from the period after the peak T cell response.

With respect to this clone: Antigen specificity is unknown.

TCRdb keeps only in-frame clones here, not all; method: immunoSEQ multiplex PCR. The data contain fewer than 150,000 clones, about 91% of them singletons. The specimen comprised peripheral blood, sampled on day 0 of AZD1222 vaccination. This TCR came from an adult in good health.

The CDR3 nucleotides are TGTGCCAGCAGCTTAACCCGGGACAGAAATAACTATGGCTACACCTTC. This codes for CASSLTRDRNNYGYTF. The rearrangement uses TRBV7-3 and TRBJ1-2; 7 positions match TRBD1. CDR1 and CDR2 from the germline V gene are SGHTA and FQGTGA. V gave up 0 bases and J gave up 1 base; unmatched junction bases: 5. The CDR3 runs to 16 residues.